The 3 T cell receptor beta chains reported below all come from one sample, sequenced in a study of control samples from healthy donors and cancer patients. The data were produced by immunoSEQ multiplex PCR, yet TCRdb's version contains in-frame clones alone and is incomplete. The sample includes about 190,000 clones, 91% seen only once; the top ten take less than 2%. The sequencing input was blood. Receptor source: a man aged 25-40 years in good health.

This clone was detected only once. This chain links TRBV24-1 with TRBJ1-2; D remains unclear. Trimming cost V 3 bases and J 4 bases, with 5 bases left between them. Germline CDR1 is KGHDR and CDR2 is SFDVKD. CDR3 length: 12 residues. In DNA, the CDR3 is TGTGCCACCAGTGATGAAACCTATGGCTACACCTTC. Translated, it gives CATSDETYGYTF.

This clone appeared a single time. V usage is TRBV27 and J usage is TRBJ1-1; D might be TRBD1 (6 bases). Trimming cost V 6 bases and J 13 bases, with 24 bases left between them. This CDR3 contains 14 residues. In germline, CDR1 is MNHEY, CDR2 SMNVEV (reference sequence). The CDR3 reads CASSPPGGGYKVFF. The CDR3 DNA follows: TGTGCCAGCAGCCCTCCTGGGGGGGGCTACAAGGTTTTCTTT.

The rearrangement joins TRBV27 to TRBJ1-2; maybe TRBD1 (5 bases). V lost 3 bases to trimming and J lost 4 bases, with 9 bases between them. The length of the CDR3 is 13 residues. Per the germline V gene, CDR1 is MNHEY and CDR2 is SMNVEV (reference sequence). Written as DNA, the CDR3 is TGTGCCAGCAGTTTTAAGGGGTTCTATGGCTACACCTTC. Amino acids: CASSFKGFYGYTF.